Below are 13 T cell receptor beta chains sequenced from a single sample in a study of cytomegalovirus exposure and HLA in healthy donors. In the PCR, 60 Vbeta and 13 Jbeta primers were used. TCRdb's copy holds only in-frame clones and misses some; the assay was immunoSEQ multiplex PCR. The sample holds some 65,000 clones, over 50% seen once. Sequenced: PBMCs. The receptors were gathered from a man between 25 and 39 years old in good health and CMV-seronegative.

This chain connects TRBV5-4 to TRBJ1-2, with 10 positions matching TRBD1. The CDR3 extends over 15 amino acids. Trimming took 4 bases from V and 4 from J; bases not matched to a gene: 7. The V gene's germline CDR1 is SGHNT and CDR2 YYREEE (reference sequence). The CDR3 region is CASSPRTGGVYGYTF. The CDR3, as DNA: TGTGCCAGCAGCCCGCGGACAGGGGGTGTCTATGGCTACACCTTC.

CDR3 residues: CASSLGPRRGNYEQYF. The DNA of the CDR3 is TGTGCCAGCAGCTTAGGCCCCCGGAGAGGGAACTACGAGCAGTACTTC. J is TRBJ2-7 and V is TRBV13, with TRBD2 as a possible D gene (5 bases). This CDR3 has 16 amino acids. Trimming left V 0 bases short and J 3 bases short, with 15 bases between. Germline CDR1 and CDR2: PRHDT and FYEKMQ (reference sequence). The entire variable domain, with the rest obtained from reference TRBV13 and TRBJ2-7, is as follows: AAGVIQSPRHLIKEKRETATLKCYPIPRHDTVYWYQQGPGQDPQFLISFYEKMQSDKGSIPDRFSAQQFSDYHSELNMSSLELGDSALYFCASSLGPRRGNYEQYFGPGTRLTVT.

The chain couples TRBV10-3 to TRBJ1-5, with 12 positions matching TRBD1. The germline gives CDR1 ENHRY, CDR2 SYGVKD. CDR3 length: 18 residues. J was trimmed by 3 bases and V by 2 bases; bases with no gene match: 8. The CDR3 DNA sequence: TGTGCCATCAGTGAGCTCGGGGGGACAGGGGGCGACAATCAGCCCCAGCATTTT. This codes for CAISELGGTGGDNQPQHF.

This clone has a handful of counts. This rearrangement joins TRBV30 to TRBJ2-2; possible D gene TRBD2, 6 bases. This CDR3 is built from 12 residues. Germline loops: CDR1 GTSNPN, CDR2 SVGIG (reference sequence). The CDR3 DNA sequence: TGTGCGGGGGGAGCGAACACCGGGGAGCTGTTTTTT. This gives the protein CAGGANTGELFF.

The chain couples TRBV6-5 to TRBJ1-2; D unclear. The CDR3 extends over 14 amino acids. Trimming took 7 bases from V and 0 from J, leaving 12 bases between them. Germline V gene sequence: CDR1 MNHEY, CDR2 SVGAGI. The CDR3 reads CASNSGASNYGYTF. As DNA, the CDR3 is TGTGCCAGCAACTCTGGTGCATCTAACTATGGCTACACCTTC.

The chain has TRBV5-6 and TRBJ2-7, with TRBD1 matching 11 bases. The length of the CDR3 is 16 residues. Germline V gene sequence: CDR1 SGHDT, CDR2 YYEEEE. V dropped 3 bases and J dropped 3; count of bases not matched to a gene: 8. As DNA, the CDR3 is TGTGCCAGCAGCTCCGGACAGGGGGCGGGCGTCTACGAGCAGTACTTC. Its translation is CASSSGQGAGVYEQYF. Together with reference TRBV5-6 and TRBJ2-7, the CDR3 gives the full variable domain: DAGVTQSPTHLIKTRGQQVTLRCSPKSGHDTVSWYQQALGQGPQFIFQYYEEEERQRGNFPDRFSGHQFPNYSSELNVNALLLGDSALYLCASSSGQGAGVYEQYFGPGTRLTVT.

The chain recombines TRBV5-1 with TRBJ1-1; D not resolved. The CDR3 has 14 residues. Trimming removed 2 bases at V and 1 base at J, with 9 bases between. The germline CDR1 and CDR2 sequences are SGHRS and YFSETQ. The CDR3 coding sequence is TGCGCCAGCAGCTTTTCCCGGGAGAACACTGAAGCTTTCTTT. Encoded protein: CASSFSRENTEAFF.

This rearrangement joins TRBV6-6 to TRBJ2-5; D is unresolved. Looked up from germline, CDR1 is MNHNY and CDR2 is SVGAGI (reference sequence). Trimming shortened V by 2 bases and J by 5 bases, and 9 bases separated the two germline ends. The CDR3 length is 13 residues. The chain's CDR3 is CASSYPSLETQYF. The CDR3 DNA reads as TGTGCCAGCAGTTACCCCTCTTTGGAGACCCAGTACTTC.

This chain links TRBV6-1 with TRBJ1-1, with unresolved D. The CDR3 consists of 13 residues. V shed 2 bases and J shed 1 base, with 5 bases lying between them. Per the germline V gene, CDR1 is MNHNS and CDR2 is SASEGT. CDR3: CASSEHGNTEAFF. The CDR3 DNA follows: TGTGCCAGCAGTGAACACGGGAACACTGAAGCTTTCTTT.

This chain links TRBV7-8 with TRBJ2-7; 9 nucleotides line up with TRBD1. This CDR3 is 14 amino acids long. The V gene end was trimmed by 1 base and the J gene end by 7 bases; junction bases not matched to a gene: 5. Germline V gene sequence: CDR1 SGHVS, CDR2 FQNEAQ. The CDR3, as DNA: TGTGCCAGCAGCTTAGTACAGGGGGCGGGGGAGCAGTACTTC. Its protein product is CASSLVQGAGEQYF.

This clone was picked up a small number of times. This chain connects TRBV5-1 to TRBJ1-6, with a tentative D call TRBD1 (5 bases). Germline V gene data show CDR1 as SGHRS and CDR2 as YFSETQ. The CDR3 totals 15 residues. Trimming took 1 base from V and 6 from J, leaving 11 bases between them. The CDR3 sequence is CASSLQDSINSPLHF. The CDR3 DNA is TGCGCCAGCAGCTTGCAAGACAGTATTAATTCACCCCTCCACTTT.

CDR3 nucleotides: TGTGCCAGTAGTATGGTGGGCAGGGAGGGCGAGCAGTACTTC. Translated: CASSMVGREGEQYF. The chain joins TRBV19 to TRBJ2-7, with TRBD2 matching 7 bases. Per germline, CDR1 LNHDA and CDR2 SQIVND (reference sequence). V trimming: 3 bases; J trimming: 6 bases; junction bases outside the gene matches: 8. This CDR3 has 14 amino acids.

This chain connects TRBV18 to TRBJ1-3; a weak D match, TRBD1 (5 bases). V shed 4 bases and J shed 0 bases, with 10 bases lying between them. Germline lookup yields CDR1 KGHSH and CDR2 LQKENI. The CDR3 contains 15 residues. The CDR3 DNA is TGTGCCAGCTCACGAGACAGACCCTCTGGAAACACCATATATTTT. Encoded protein: CASSRDRPSGNTIYF.